What follows are 32 T cell receptor beta chains derived from one specimen sequenced in a study of CD8+CD57+ T cells in acquired aplastic anemia. The template for TCR beta VDJ and CDR3 sequence profiling was genomic DNA. Each CDR3 protein is one row after TCRdb ran MiXCR on the reads. The repertoire has 200,000 to 250,000 distinct CDR3 sequences, roughly 35% of them found once; the top ten carry 1.1%. Specimen: sorted CD4+, CD8+, or CD8+CD57+ T cells (not recorded which) from PBMCs. These receptors were collected from a human donor in good health, serving as a control.

This clonotype came up many times. The rearrangement joins TRBV6-2 or TRBV6-3 to TRBJ1-5; 8 nucleotides match TRBD1. J lost 6 bases, V lost 7 bases, and 5 bases had no gene match. Germline CDR1 MNHEY, CDR2 SVGEGT. The CDR3 length is 13 residues. The CDR3 reads CASTDRVSQPQHF. The CDR3 bases are TGTGCCAGCACGGACAGGGTCAGTCAGCCCCAGCATTTT.

In the case of this clonotype: Relative to the germline gene, one junction end is altered; a read error may explain this. V is TRBV3-1 and J is TRBJ1-1; D uncertain. The germline CDR1 and CDR2 sequences are LGHDT and YNNKEL (reference sequence). The CDR3 spans 12 residues. In nucleotides, the CDR3 is TGTGCCAGCAGCCTCGGAGTACTTGAAGCTCTCTTT. Protein: CASSLGVLEALF.

This clonotype was counted many times. Sequence at one end of the junction differs from germline and may be a read error. The chain carries TRBV7-9 and TRBJ2-3; 8 positions agree with TRBD1. The CDR3 runs to 13 residues. Germline loops: CDR1 SEHNR, CDR2 FQNEAQ (reference sequence). CDR3 sequence reads: CASNLQGADTQYF. In DNA, the CDR3 is TGTGCCAGCAACTTACAGGGGGCAGATACGCAGTATTTT.

The chain joins TRBV7-9 to TRBJ1-2, with unresolved D. The V gene lost 1 base and the J gene lost 7 bases, with 13 bases spanning the gap. There are 14 residues in the CDR3. Germline V gene data show CDR1 as SEHNR and CDR2 as FQNEAQ (reference sequence). The CDR3 protein is CASSLGSGISGYTF. The CDR3 nucleotides are TGTGCCAGCAGCTTAGGTTCGGGGATTAGTGGCTACACCTTC.

Remarks on this clonotype: One base away lies a much larger clone, so this may be a sequencing read error. The V and J genes are TRBV20-1 and TRBJ2-1; the D is unclear. V shed 1 base and J shed 12 bases, with 10 bases lying between them. The CDR3 contains 11 residues. Germline CDR1 and CDR2: DFQATT and SNEGSKA (reference sequence). CDR3 DNA: TGCAGTGCTAGAGCCGGGCTTGGGCAGTTCTTC. Encoded protein: CSARAGLGQFF.

This clonotype showed up just a few times. This chain uses TRBV6-5 with TRBJ2-2; D is unclear. V gave up 0 bases and J gave up 7 bases, with 9 bases separating them. There are 14 residues in the CDR3. CDR1 is MNHEY, CDR2 SVGAGI, per germline. CDR3 in amino acids: CASSYSTQYGELFF. For the CDR3, the DNA is TGTGCCAGCAGTTACTCGACCCAGTACGGGGAGCTGTTTTTT.

Ten or more counts support this clonotype. The gene calls are TRBV7-2 and TRBJ2-6; D gene uncertain. This CDR3 contains 13 residues. Trimming took 3 bases from V and 3 from J, leaving 3 bases between them. Germline assignment: CDR1 SGHTA and CDR2 FQGNSA. The CDR3 DNA follows: TGTGCCAGCAGCTTTGGTGGGGCCAACGTCCTGACTTTC. It encodes CASSFGGANVLTF.

This chain connects TRBV25-1 to TRBJ2-3; 11 positions agree with TRBD2. The ends lost 7 bases at V and 7 bases at J; junction bases unmatched: 7. Per germline, CDR1 MGHDK and CDR2 SYGVNS. The CDR3 length is 14 residues. This CDR3 is CASNPSGGTYTQYF. In DNA, the CDR3 is TGTGCCAGCAACCCTAGCGGGGGGACGTATACGCAGTATTTT.

A note on this clonotype: A single base separates this from a much larger clone, so it may be a read error. The V call is TRBV20-1, the J call TRBJ2-7, with D tentatively TRBD1 (5 bases). The V and J ends lost 0 bases and 7 bases respectively, with 19 bases between them. This CDR3 has 15 amino acids. Germline V gene lookup returns CDR1 DFQATT and CDR2 SNEGSKA (reference sequence). The CDR3 sequence: CSARDPQQGYNEQYF. The CDR3 DNA reads TGCAGTGCTAGAGATCCCCAGCAGGGATACAATGAGCAGTACTTC.

This clonotype was picked up many times. The chain combines TRBV11-3 with TRBJ2-7, with no clear D. Trimming left V 5 bases short and J 2 bases short, with 13 bases between. Germline V gene sequence: CDR1 SGHNT, CDR2 YENEEA. The CDR3 has 14 amino acids. This CDR3 is CASSPRDGAYEQYF. In DNA, the CDR3 is TGTGCCAGCAGCCCGCGCGACGGAGCCTACGAGCAGTACTTC. The whole variable domain, filled in from reference TRBV11-3 and TRBJ2-7, reads EAGVVQSPRYKIIEKKQPVAFWCNPISGHNTLYWYLQNLGQGPELLIRYENEEAVDDSQLPKDRFSAERLKGVDSTLKIQPAELGDSAVYLCASSPRDGAYEQYFGPGTRLTVT.

This clonotype has ten or more counts. The chain is built from TRBV2 and TRBJ1-2; 8 nucleotides line up with TRBD1. CDR3 length equals 14 residues. Looked up from germline, CDR1 is SNHLY and CDR2 is FYNNEI. V was clipped by 1 base and J by 4 bases; unmatched bases: 2. As DNA, the CDR3 is TGTGCCAGCAGTGAAGGGACAGGGAGCTATGGCTACACCTTC. This sequence encodes CASSEGTGSYGYTF.

In this sample, this clonotype turned up once. The chain joins TRBV29-1 to TRBJ2-7; D is undetermined. V was clipped by 0 bases and J by 6 bases, with 12 bases between them. The CDR3 totals 13 residues. Looked up from germline, CDR1 is SQVTM and CDR2 is ANQGSEA. CDR3 nucleotides: TGCAGCGTTGAAGACCAACGGTTGGGCGAGCAGTACTTC. Protein product: CSVEDQRLGEQYF.

This chain joins TRBV7-3 and TRBJ1-1; a weak D match, TRBD1 (6 bases). V lost 5 bases, J lost 0 bases, and 16 bases lay in between. Germline CDR1 is SGHTA and CDR2 is FQGTGA. This CDR3 comprises 16 residues. CDR3 residues: CASSRGRGNMNTEAFF. CDR3 nucleotides: TGTGCCAGCAGCCGTGGCAGGGGAAATATGAACACTGAAGCTTTCTTT.

The rearrangement uses TRBV2 and TRBJ2-7; D may correspond to TRBD1 or TRBD2 (5 bases each). V was cut by 1 base and J by 2 bases, with 15 bases left in between. The CDR3 loop spans 16 amino acids. Germline values: CDR1 SNHLY, CDR2 FYNNEI. The CDR3 protein is CASSEVGASSPYEQYF. The CDR3 DNA is TGTGCCAGCAGTGAAGTAGGGGCTAGCTCCCCCTACGAGCAGTACTTC.

The chain recombines TRBV15 with TRBJ1-6; a possible D gene is TRBD1 (5 bases). Germline CDR1 LNHNV, CDR2 YYDKDF (reference sequence). Trimming cost V 6 bases and J 4 bases, with 10 bases left between them. The CDR3 loop spans 14 amino acids. The CDR3 coding sequence is TGTGCCACCAGGAGGGACCCTTATAATTCACCCCTCCACTTT. Translated, it gives CATRRDPYNSPLHF.

This clonotype appeared a few times. Possible read error: a much larger clone is one base away. The rearrangement uses TRBV20-1 and TRBJ1-1, with D tentatively TRBD1 (5 bases). This CDR3 spans 14 amino acids. The germline gives CDR1 DFQATT, CDR2 SNEGSKA (reference sequence). This chain's CDR3 is CSAREGSRNTEALF. CDR3 DNA: TGCAGTGCTAGGGAGGGGTCTAGGAACACTGAAGCTCTCTTT.

This rearrangement joins TRBV25-1 to TRBJ2-7; 9 nucleotides align to TRBD1. Losses at the gene ends were 3 bases for V and 3 bases for J; bases not matched to a gene: 6. The length of the CDR3 is 15 residues. Per germline, CDR1 MGHDK and CDR2 SYGVNS. CDR3 in amino acids: CASSEFSDRGYEQYF. CDR3 bases: TGTGCCAGCAGTGAGTTCTCGGACAGGGGCTACGAGCAGTACTTC.

Regarding this clonotype: This clone may be a read error of a much larger clone one base away. The V gene is TRBV6-1, the J gene TRBJ1-2; a possible D gene is TRBD1 (5 bases). The germline V gene has CDR1 MNHNS and CDR2 SASEGT. This CDR3 comprises 11 residues. CDR3 region: CASSRGQGYAF. CDR3 DNA: TGTGCCAGCAGCCGGGGTCAGGGCTACGCCTTC.

The genes are TRBV15 and TRBJ2-1; 8 nucleotides match TRBD2. The CDR3 length is 16 residues. V shed 2 bases and J 10 bases; nucleotides not matched to a gene: 13. Germline V gene lookup returns CDR1 LNHNV and CDR2 YYDKDF (reference sequence). The CDR3 bases are TGTGCCACCAGCAGACCTCCGGGAGGGGAGCAAGGGGAGCAGTTCTTC. It codes for CATSRPPGGEQGEQFF.

V gene TRBV15 combines with J gene TRBJ1-5; 7 nucleotides agree with TRBD1. The CDR3 extends over 17 amino acids. Losses at the gene ends were 0 bases for V and 6 bases for J; bases not matched to a gene: 11. The germline V gene encodes CDR1 LNHNV and CDR2 YYDKDF (reference sequence). The CDR3 sequence: CATSRDLGRGRIQPQHF. The CDR3 nucleotides read TGTGCCACCAGCAGAGATCTTGGCAGGGGGAGGATTCAGCCCCAGCATTTT. The variable domain in full, completed from reference TRBV15 and TRBJ1-5, reads DAMVIQNPRYQVTQFGKPVTLSCSQTLNHNVMYWYQQKSSQAPKLLFHYYDKDFNNEADTPDNFQSRRPNTSFCFLDIRSPGLGDTAMYLCATSRDLGRGRIQPQHFGDGTRLSIL.

Notes on this clonotype: In this CDR3 the conserved last residue, phenylalanine or tryptophan, is missing, so a read error is likely. The rearrangement joins TRBV11-1 to TRBJ1-1, with D perhaps matching TRBD1 (6 bases). Trimming cost V 4 bases and J 0 bases, with 15 bases left between them. Germline CDR1 is SGHAT and CDR2 is FQDESV (reference sequence). The CDR3 runs to 16 residues. The CDR3, as DNA: TGTGCCAGCAGCTCCTGGGGGGACAACATGAACACTGAAGCTTTCCTT. It encodes CASSSWGDNMNTEAFL.

In this sample, this clonotype turned up many times. J is TRBJ2-5 and V is TRBV7-8; D perhaps matches TRBD1 (6 bases). Germline V gene data show CDR1 as SGHVS and CDR2 as FQNEAQ. The CDR3 is 14 residues long. The germline V and J ends were trimmed by 6 bases and 5 bases, with 16 bases remaining between them. CDR3: CASRPAGGRETQYF. CDR3 in DNA: TGTGCCAGCAGACCTGCTGGGGGCCGCGAGACCCAGTACTTC.

This chain links TRBV5-4 with TRBJ1-2, with D hard to call. This CDR3 comprises 13 residues. Germline V gene sequence: CDR1 SGHNT, CDR2 YYREEE (reference sequence). V lost 1 base and J lost 3, with 7 bases in between. The CDR3 sequence: CASSLNHDYGYTF. The CDR3 coding sequence is TGTGCCAGCAGCTTGAACCACGACTATGGCTACACCTTC. Looking up the rest from reference TRBV5-4 and TRBJ1-2 gives the full variable domain: ETGVTQSPTHLIKTRGQQVTLRCSSQSGHNTVSWYQQALGQGPQFIFQYYREEENGRGNFPPRFSGLQFPNYSSELNVNALELDDSALYLCASSLNHDYGYTFGSGTRLTVV.

J is TRBJ1-2 and V is TRBV10-3, with 7 bases fitting TRBD1. CDR3 length: 16 amino acids. Germline V gene data show CDR1 as ENHRY and CDR2 as SYGVKD. V gave up 4 bases and J gave up 0 bases; unmatched junction bases: 8. CDR3 protein: CAISAHPGQSNYGYTF. DNA of the CDR3: TGTGCCATCAGTGCTCACCCGGGACAGTCTAACTATGGCTACACCTTC.

There are a few counts of this clonotype. CDR3 nucleotide sequence: TGTGCCAGCAGCTGGGGGGAAAAACTGTTTTTT. Protein product: CASSWGEKLFF. The genes are TRBV6-1 and TRBJ1-4; maybe TRBD1 (5 bases). CDR1 and CDR2 from the germline V gene are MNHNS and SASEGT. This CDR3 contains 11 residues. V was shortened by 6 bases and J by 8 bases, with 7 bases between the two germline ends.

A remark on this clonotype: This sequence may be a read error, since a much larger clone differs from it by one base. The V call is TRBV11-1, the J call TRBJ1-3; tentatively, D is TRBD1 (5 bases). CDR1 and CDR2 from the germline V gene are SGHAT and FQDESV (reference sequence). The CDR3 is 19 amino acids. The V gene lost 5 bases and the J gene lost 0 bases, with 23 bases spanning the gap. The DNA for the CDR3 is TGTGCCAGCAGCCTAGACCGGCCAGGGCATCTTCCCTCTGGAAACACCATATATTTT. Protein sequence: CASSLDRPGHLPSGNTIYF.

Comment on this clonotype: This may be a read error: a much more frequent sequence differs by one nucleotide. CDR3: CAGSASRGGTDTQYF. The CDR3 DNA reads TGTGCCGGCAGCGCTAGCCGAGGAGGCACAGATACGCAGTATTTT. This chain joins TRBV9 and TRBJ2-3; TRBD2 might be the D (5 bases). CDR1 is SGDLS, CDR2 YYNGEE, per germline. CDR3 length: 15 amino acids.

This clonotype was found many times. J is TRBJ1-6 and V is TRBV2; D gene ambiguous. With 4 bases removed from V and 5 bases from J, the gap between germline ends came to 15 bases. The germline V gene has CDR1 SNHLY and CDR2 FYNNEI. This CDR3 has 16 amino acids. The CDR3 nucleotides are TGTGCCAGCAGTGGTGGCCGCGTAGTAAATAATTCACCCCTCCACTTT. This codes for CASSGGRVVNNSPLHF.

There are many counts of this clonotype. This chain uses TRBV2 with TRBJ1-2; TRBD1 matches 11 bases. CDR1 SNHLY and CDR2 FYNNEI come from the germline V gene. The length of the CDR3 is 15 residues. J lost 7 bases, V lost 11 bases, and 15 bases had no gene match. The CDR3 DNA reads as TGTGCCTCCACAAGGGACAGGGGGGATTCGGGTGGCTACACCTTC. Encoded protein: CASTRDRGDSGGYTF. The variable domain in full, completed from reference TRBV2 and TRBJ1-2, reads EPEVTQTPSHQVTQMGQEVILRCVPISNHLYFYWYRQILGQKVEFLVSFYNNEISEKSEIFDDQFSVERPDGSNFTLKIRSTKLEDSAMYFCASTRDRGDSGGYTFGSGTRLTVV.

This clonotype occurred many times. The genes are TRBV7-2 and TRBJ1-2; 7 positions match TRBD1. Germline CDR1 SGHTA, CDR2 FQGNSA. This CDR3 has 14 amino acids. The V and J ends lost 5 bases and 2 bases, in that order; junction bases with no gene match: 5. CDR3 protein: CASSAQGGNYGYTF. The CDR3 DNA is TGTGCCAGCAGCGCCCAGGGGGGCAACTATGGCTACACCTTC.

This clonotype came up many times. The chain combines TRBV2 with TRBJ2-6; D call uncertain. V shed 2 bases and J shed 0 bases, with 5 bases lying between them. The V gene's germline CDR1 is SNHLY and CDR2 FYNNEI. This CDR3 contains 15 residues. The CDR3 nucleotides are TGTGCCAGCAGTGAATTAGCCTCTGGGGCCAACGTCCTGACTTTC. As protein: CASSELASGANVLTF.

This clonotype was observed a few times. This sequence joins TRBV27 and TRBJ2-7, with TRBD2 matching 10 bases. The V gene end was trimmed by 3 bases and the J gene end by 2 bases; junction bases not matched to a gene: 10. There are 17 residues in the CDR3. Germline CDR1 reads MNHEY; CDR2 reads SMNVEV (reference sequence). Written as DNA, the CDR3 is TGTGCCAGCAGTTTGAGACTAGCGGGTACCAGCACCTACGAGCAGTACTTC. Translation gives CASSLRLAGTSTYEQYF.